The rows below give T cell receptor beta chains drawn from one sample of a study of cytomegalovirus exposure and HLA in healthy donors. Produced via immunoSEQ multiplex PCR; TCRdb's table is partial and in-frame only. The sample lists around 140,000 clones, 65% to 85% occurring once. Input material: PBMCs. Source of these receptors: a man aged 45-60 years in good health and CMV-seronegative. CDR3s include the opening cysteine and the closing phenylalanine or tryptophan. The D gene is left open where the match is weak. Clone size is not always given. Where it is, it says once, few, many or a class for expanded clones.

CDR3nt: TGTGCCAGCAGCTTAGTAATCGTGGGCCTGTTCTTC; CDR3aa: CASSLVIVGLFF; d_gene: -; abundance: -; v_gene: TRBV11-2; j_gene: TRBJ2-1
CDR3nt: TGTGCCAGCAGCCGCCGACAGGGGCTGAGTGAAAAACTGTTTTTT; CDR3aa: CASSRRQGLSEKLFF; d_gene: TRBD1; abundance: -; v_gene: TRBV14; j_gene: TRBJ1-4
CDR3nt: TGTGCCAGTAGTATAGAGTTAGCGGGAGAGCAGTACTTC; CDR3aa: CASSIELAGEQYF; d_gene: TRBD2; abundance: -; v_gene: TRBV19; j_gene: TRBJ2-7
CDR3nt: TGCGCCAGCAGCTTCCAGGGGGGAGGAAACACTGAAGCTTTCTTT; CDR3aa: CASSFQGGGNTEAFF; d_gene: TRBD1; abundance: -; v_gene: TRBV5-1; j_gene: TRBJ1-1
CDR3nt: TGTGCCAGCACTTCGTGGGGGGACACTGAAGCTTTCTTT; CDR3aa: CASTSWGDTEAFF; d_gene: -; abundance: -; v_gene: TRBV27; j_gene: TRBJ1-1
CDR3nt: TGTGCCAGCAGCTTAATCACGGGACAGAAGCAAGAGACCCAGTACTTC; CDR3aa: CASSLITGQKQETQYF; d_gene: TRBD1; abundance: -; v_gene: TRBV7-9; j_gene: TRBJ2-5
CDR3nt: TGCACCAGCAGCCGATTGCACAGGGGGCTGACTGAAGCTTTCTTT; CDR3aa: CTSSRLHRGLTEAFF; d_gene: -; abundance: -; v_gene: TRBV1; j_gene: TRBJ1-1
CDR3nt: TGTGCCAGCAGCCGCGGGACTGATAATTCACCCCTCCACTTT; CDR3aa: CASSRGTDNSPLHF; d_gene: -; abundance: -; v_gene: TRBV7-9; j_gene: TRBJ1-6
CDR3nt: TGCGCCAGCAGCCGGGGGCAGGGGGACGAGCAGTACTTC; CDR3aa: CASSRGQGDEQYF; d_gene: -; abundance: -; v_gene: TRBV5-1; j_gene: TRBJ2-7
CDR3nt: TGTGCCATCAGTGAAAGGCTAGCGGGGGGGGAGCAGTTCTTC; CDR3aa: CAISERLAGGEQFF; d_gene: TRBD2; abundance: -; v_gene: TRBV10-3; j_gene: TRBJ2-1
CDR3nt: TGTGCCAGCAGTGTGGCATCTAACTATGGCTACACCTTC; CDR3aa: CASSVASNYGYTF; d_gene: -; abundance: -; v_gene: TRBV6-1; j_gene: TRBJ1-2
CDR3nt: TGCAGCGTTGGGGGGGACACTGAAGCTTTCTTT; CDR3aa: CSVGGDTEAFF; d_gene: -; abundance: -; v_gene: TRBV29-1; j_gene: TRBJ1-1
CDR3nt: TGTGCCAGCAGCTTGGATTTGACGGGGGAAAAACTGTTTTTT; CDR3aa: CASSLDLTGEKLFF; d_gene: -; abundance: few; v_gene: TRBV5-6; j_gene: TRBJ1-4
CDR3nt: TGTGCCAGCAGAAAGGAGGGGATAGGTAATTCACCCCTCCACTTT; CDR3aa: CASRKEGIGNSPLHF; d_gene: -; abundance: -; v_gene: TRBV27; j_gene: TRBJ1-6
CDR3nt: TGTGCCAGTAGACAGTACACCGGGGAGCTGTTTTTT; CDR3aa: CASRQYTGELFF; d_gene: -; abundance: few; v_gene: TRBV19; j_gene: TRBJ2-2
CDR3nt: TGTGCCAGCAGCTTGTATGCAGGGGGTGGGGGCGAGCAGTACTTC; CDR3aa: CASSLYAGGGGEQYF; d_gene: TRBD1; abundance: -; v_gene: TRBV7-9; j_gene: TRBJ2-7
CDR3nt: TGCGCCAGCAGCTCGGATGGGACTTTGAACACTGAAGCTTTCTTT; CDR3aa: CASSSDGTLNTEAFF; d_gene: -; abundance: -; v_gene: TRBV5-1; j_gene: TRBJ1-1
CDR3nt: TGTGCCAGTAGTAACGTCAGAAACACTGAAGCTTTCTTT; CDR3aa: CASSNVRNTEAFF; d_gene: -; abundance: -; v_gene: TRBV19; j_gene: TRBJ1-1
CDR3nt: TGTGCCAGCAGCCTCCGGGACAGGGGTAGAGAGACCCAGTACTTC; CDR3aa: CASSLRDRGRETQYF; d_gene: TRBD1; abundance: -; v_gene: TRBV5-4; j_gene: TRBJ2-5
CDR3nt: TGTGCCAGCAGTTTGTCCGTTCTCTCCTCTGGAAACACCATATATTTT; CDR3aa: CASSLSVLSSGNTIYF; d_gene: -; abundance: -; v_gene: TRBV28; j_gene: TRBJ1-3
CDR3nt: TGTGCCAGTAGTATAAGAGAGGTGAACACTGAAGCTTTCTTT; CDR3aa: CASSIREVNTEAFF; d_gene: -; abundance: -; v_gene: TRBV19; j_gene: TRBJ1-1
CDR3nt: TGTGCCAGCAGCTTATACAATGAGCAGTTCTTC; CDR3aa: CASSLYNEQFF; d_gene: -; abundance: -; v_gene: TRBV6-1; j_gene: TRBJ2-1
CDR3nt: TGTGCCAGTAGTATAGGTACAGTCTATGGCTACACCTTC; CDR3aa: CASSIGTVYGYTF; d_gene: -; abundance: once; v_gene: TRBV19; j_gene: TRBJ1-2
CDR3nt: TGTGCCTGGAGTGTACAGCCAGGATACCAAACCTACGAGCAGTACTTC; CDR3aa: CAWSVQPGYQTYEQYF; d_gene: -; abundance: -; v_gene: TRBV30; j_gene: TRBJ2-7
CDR3nt: TGTGCCAGCAGTGGAGGCGGGAGTCAAATAGCCTACAATGAGCAGTTCTTC; CDR3aa: CASSGGGSQIAYNEQFF; d_gene: TRBD2; abundance: -; v_gene: TRBV2; j_gene: TRBJ2-1
CDR3nt: TGCGCCAGCAGCCAAGATCCGACTGGAAACAATGAGCAGTTCTTC; CDR3aa: CASSQDPTGNNEQFF; d_gene: -; abundance: many; v_gene: TRBV4-1; j_gene: TRBJ2-1
CDR3nt: TGTGCCAGCAGTCTGGGCAGGGGCCACTACGAGCAGTACTTC; CDR3aa: CASSLGRGHYEQYF; d_gene: -; abundance: once; v_gene: TRBV2; j_gene: TRBJ2-7
CDR3nt: TGCGCCAGCAGCCAAGATCAGGGGGGCCTTACAGATACGCAGTATTTT; CDR3aa: CASSQDQGGLTDTQYF; d_gene: -; abundance: -; v_gene: TRBV4-1; j_gene: TRBJ2-3
CDR3nt: TGCAGCGCCCCCCAGACTAGCGGGGGGGGTGAGACCCAGTACTTC; CDR3aa: CSAPQTSGGGETQYF; d_gene: TRBD2; abundance: -; v_gene: TRBV29-1; j_gene: TRBJ2-5
CDR3nt: TGTGCCAGCAGCCCCGGACTAGCGGGAGGGTACAATGAGCAGTTCTTC; CDR3aa: CASSPGLAGGYNEQFF; d_gene: TRBD2; abundance: -; v_gene: TRBV5-5; j_gene: TRBJ2-1
CDR3nt: TGTGCCAGCCTATTCGGGGGGCACGGCTACACCTTC; CDR3aa: CASLFGGHGYTF; d_gene: -; abundance: -; v_gene: TRBV2; j_gene: TRBJ1-2
CDR3nt: TGCGCCAGCAGCCAAGATGGCCTCCGGGGGGGAGCTTTCTTT; CDR3aa: CASSQDGLRGGAFF; d_gene: -; abundance: -; v_gene: TRBV4-1; j_gene: TRBJ1-1
CDR3nt: TGTGCCAGCAGCTTCCCGACCGGGACAGGGAGCTATGGCTACACCTTC; CDR3aa: CASSFPTGTGSYGYTF; d_gene: TRBD1; abundance: few; v_gene: TRBV28; j_gene: TRBJ1-2
CDR3nt: TGTGCCTGGAGTGTGGGGAGTAACACTGAAGCTTTCTTT; CDR3aa: CAWSVGSNTEAFF; d_gene: -; abundance: -; v_gene: TRBV30; j_gene: TRBJ1-1
CDR3nt: TGCGCCAGCAGCTTAAGGGGAAGCGACACCGGGGAGCTGTTTTTT; CDR3aa: CASSLRGSDTGELFF; d_gene: -; abundance: few; v_gene: TRBV5-1; j_gene: TRBJ2-2
CDR3nt: TGTGCCAGCAGTTACCCCGGGACACTGCTGGGGGGCTACACCTTC; CDR3aa: CASSYPGTLLGGYTF; d_gene: -; abundance: -; v_gene: TRBV28; j_gene: TRBJ1-2
CDR3nt: TGTGCCAGCACCTCTCAGGGGGCAGGGGTTAATGGCTACACCTTC; CDR3aa: CASTSQGAGVNGYTF; d_gene: TRBD1; abundance: few; v_gene: TRBV13; j_gene: TRBJ1-2
CDR3nt: TGTGCCAGCAGATCAACAGGGGCAGGGGAGCTGTTTTTT; CDR3aa: CASRSTGAGELFF; d_gene: TRBD1; abundance: once; v_gene: TRBV28; j_gene: TRBJ2-2
CDR3nt: TGTGCCTGGAATTCCGTGGGGGCGAGCACAGATACGCAGTATTTT; CDR3aa: CAWNSVGASTDTQYF; d_gene: -; abundance: few; v_gene: TRBV30; j_gene: TRBJ2-3
CDR3nt: TGTGCCAGCCGGCCGGGACAGGGGGTTTTTGACATTCAGTACTTC; CDR3aa: CASRPGQGVFDIQYF; d_gene: TRBD1; abundance: -; v_gene: TRBV6-5; j_gene: TRBJ2-4
CDR3nt: TGTGCCAGCAGTGGGCTCGGGAGTCTGGCCAAAAACATTCAGTACTTC; CDR3aa: CASSGLGSLAKNIQYF; d_gene: -; abundance: -; v_gene: TRBV2; j_gene: TRBJ2-4
CDR3nt: TGTGCCAGTAGCCCTGGAGATAGGAGCAATCAGCCCCAGCATTTT; CDR3aa: CASSPGDRSNQPQHF; d_gene: -; abundance: -; v_gene: TRBV19; j_gene: TRBJ1-5
CDR3nt: TGTGCCAGCAGCTTGGTGGCTACAGGGAGCTCTGGAAACACCATATATTTT; CDR3aa: CASSLVATGSSGNTIYF; d_gene: -; abundance: once; v_gene: TRBV5-4; j_gene: TRBJ1-3
CDR3nt: TGTGCCAGCAGGCTGCGGGACAGTTCCACCGGGGAGCTGTTTTTT; CDR3aa: CASRLRDSSTGELFF; d_gene: -; abundance: -; v_gene: TRBV21-1; j_gene: TRBJ2-2
CDR3nt: TGTGCCAGCAGCGACAGGGGTCTTTTCCCCTACGAGCAGTACTTC; CDR3aa: CASSDRGLFPYEQYF; d_gene: TRBD1; abundance: few; v_gene: TRBV6-5; j_gene: TRBJ2-7
CDR3nt: TGTGCCAGCAGTCACGACCCGGGGCCCCAGCATTTT; CDR3aa: CASSHDPGPQHF; d_gene: -; abundance: -; v_gene: TRBV6-6; j_gene: TRBJ1-5
CDR3nt: TGTGCCAGCAGCTTAAGGACTGATAACTATGGCTACACCTTC; CDR3aa: CASSLRTDNYGYTF; d_gene: -; abundance: -; v_gene: TRBV11-3; j_gene: TRBJ1-2
CDR3nt: TGTGCCAGTAGTATTGGATCGGGGGGAAACACCATATATTTT; CDR3aa: CASSIGSGGNTIYF; d_gene: -; abundance: -; v_gene: TRBV19; j_gene: TRBJ1-3
CDR3nt: TGCGCCAGCAGCCCAACAGTTATGGCTGGAAACACCATATATTTT; CDR3aa: CASSPTVMAGNTIYF; d_gene: -; abundance: once; v_gene: TRBV5-1; j_gene: TRBJ1-3
CDR3nt: TGTGCCAGCTCACCGTTTGAGGGTAATCAGCCCCAGCATTTT; CDR3aa: CASSPFEGNQPQHF; d_gene: -; abundance: -; v_gene: TRBV18; j_gene: TRBJ1-5
CDR3nt: TGTGCCAGCAGCACTCGCCGTCGGGGAGTTAACTATGGCTACACCTTC; CDR3aa: CASSTRRRGVNYGYTF; d_gene: -; abundance: -; v_gene: TRBV7-2; j_gene: TRBJ1-2
CDR3nt: TGTGCCAGCAGTGATGCCTTATCCGGGACAGTCACAGATACGCAGTATTTT; CDR3aa: CASSDALSGTVTDTQYF; d_gene: TRBD1; abundance: once; v_gene: TRBV2; j_gene: TRBJ2-3
CDR3nt: TGTGCCAGCAGCGCCAGACAGGGGTCCTACGAGCAGTACTTC; CDR3aa: CASSARQGSYEQYF; d_gene: TRBD1; abundance: -; v_gene: TRBV9; j_gene: TRBJ2-7
CDR3nt: TGTGCCAGCAGCTTGTTGTCACCCCTTAGCAACAATGAGCAGTTCTTC; CDR3aa: CASSLLSPLSNNEQFF; d_gene: -; abundance: -; v_gene: TRBV5-6; j_gene: TRBJ2-1